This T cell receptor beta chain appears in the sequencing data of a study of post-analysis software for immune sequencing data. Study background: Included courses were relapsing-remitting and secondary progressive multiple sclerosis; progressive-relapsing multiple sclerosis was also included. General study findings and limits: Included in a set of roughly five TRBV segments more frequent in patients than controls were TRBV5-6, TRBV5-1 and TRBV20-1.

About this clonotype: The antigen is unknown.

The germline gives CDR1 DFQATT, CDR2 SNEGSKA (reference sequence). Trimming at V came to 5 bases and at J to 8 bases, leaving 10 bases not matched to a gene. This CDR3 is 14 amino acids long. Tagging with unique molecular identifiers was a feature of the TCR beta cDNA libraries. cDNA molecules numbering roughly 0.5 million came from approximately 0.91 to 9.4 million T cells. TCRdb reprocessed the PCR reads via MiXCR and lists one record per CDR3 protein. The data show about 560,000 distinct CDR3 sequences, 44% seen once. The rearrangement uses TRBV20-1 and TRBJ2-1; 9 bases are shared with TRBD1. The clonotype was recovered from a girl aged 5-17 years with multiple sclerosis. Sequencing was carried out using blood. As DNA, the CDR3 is TGCAGTGCTTTTGGACAGGGGATCATAGATGAGCAGTTCTTC. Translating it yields CSAFGQGIIDEQFF.